These T cell receptor beta chains were read from a single sample in a study of cytomegalovirus exposure and HLA in healthy donors. Data came from immunoSEQ multiplex PCR; TCRdb stores just in-frame clones and leaves some out. The table has under 150,000 clones, 82% seen once. Sequencing was carried out using PBMCs. Receptor source: a male donor in good health and CMV-seronegative. The CDR3 runs from the conserved cysteine through the conserved F or W.

v_call	j_call	cdr3_aa
TRBV4-3	TRBJ2-2	CASSLTSGTTGELFF
TRBV2	TRBJ2-1	CASSQEKLAGNEQFF
TRBV11-2	TRBJ2-6	CVSSPTPGGSGANVLTF
TRBV7-6	TRBJ2-2	CASSPGQGPTGELFF
TRBV2	TRBJ1-5	CASSDRMISQPQHF
TRBV6-1	TRBJ1-1	CASSERHRGTEAFF
TRBV29-1	TRBJ1-2	CSAVEGQGGYGYTF
TRBV30	TRBJ2-4	CAWSVEGFQYF
TRBV2	TRBJ2-4	CASRGLAGVRNIQYF
TRBV28	NA	CASSMGGGLPYEQYF
TRBV5-1	TRBJ1-5	CASSEETGVGPQHF
TRBV29-1	TRBJ2-1	CSVRLRGPYNEQFF
TRBV19	TRBJ2-7	CASGQGLSYEQYF
TRBV7-2	TRBJ2-7	CASSLTTSGSYEQYF
TRBV14	TRBJ2-3	CASSQGPGTDTQYF
TRBV4-1	TRBJ2-3	CASSSSQGALGDTQYF
TRBV19	TRBJ1-2	CASSMAGVGYGYTF
TRBV4-3	TRBJ2-1	CASSQATGLFEQFF
TRBV7-2	TRBJ2-5	CASSLTGTETQYF
TRBV7-2	TRBJ1-5	CASSLVWGREGWPQHF
TRBV6-4	NA	CASSDPGQLNYEQYF
TRBV7-2	TRBJ2-2	CASSLSRSTGELFF
TRBV27	TRBJ2-7	CASSFFQGAYEQYF
TRBV13	TRBJ2-1	CATIGRGPEQFF
TRBV6-5	TRBJ1-1	CASRHSGWGDTEAFF
TRBV5-1	TRBJ1-1	CASSPFRMNTEAFF
TRBV14	TRBJ2-1	CASSQTGTSGRNEQFF
TRBV5-3	TRBJ1-5	CARSLGGPENQPQHF
TRBV9	TRBJ2-7	CASSVEVGDYEQYF
TRBV11-2	TRBJ2-3	CASSPRTSPDTQYF
TRBV10-3	TRBJ2-5	CAILPGSRGQETQYF
TRBV5-5	TRBJ1-5	CASSLWGDGNQPQHF
TRBV27	TRBJ2-5	CASRSTGVGEQYF
TRBV19	TRBJ2-6	CASTWGEGTGANVLTF
TRBV28	TRBJ2-7	CASSTQGAPGYEQYF
TRBV7-8	TRBJ2-2	CASSSLAGVDGELFF
TRBV14	TRBJ2-5	CASSQDFGTDQETQYF
TRBV15	TRBJ2-7	CATSRDGREGVKQYF
TRBV27	TRBJ1-2	CASGDRDDANYGYTF
TRBV6-6	TRBJ2-2	CASSYPGYTGELFF
TRBV9	TRBJ1-1	CASSVGIQEFNTEAFF
TRBV27	TRBJ2-7	CASRLGQGRYEQYF
TRBV11-2	TRBJ2-5	CASRFFTGGGQETQYF
TRBV9	TRBJ2-1	CASSVGPAGYNEQFF
TRBV2	TRBJ1-2	CASRAGQGIEEDYGYTF
TRBV9	TRBJ2-2	CASIHRDTGELFF
TRBV2	TRBJ2-2	CASSEDTTNTGELFF
TRBV10-2	TRBJ2-2	CASRLAGNTGELFF
TRBV5-6	TRBJ1-1	CASSLQVQGEAFF
TRBV4-3	TRBJ2-3	CATSGGVGDTQYF